This TCR beta chain was sequenced for a study of blood T cells in healthy people across ages (dated by TCRdb to the mid-2010s). Study-wide context: Template switching captured roughly one uniquely barcoded TCR beta cDNA molecule per two T cells in model experiments. To avoid experimental bias, donors of different ages were randomly spread across the sequencing lanes. Age-related changes in TCR beta repertoire diversity were measured in the study by deep sequencing normalized with unique cDNA molecular identifiers. For two donors (one aged 18 to 29 and one aged 80 or older), the study analyzed two additional independent replicas of 1 million unique cDNA reads from the same blood draw. The donors were split into four age groups: young (average about 16 years), middle-aged (roughly 39), aged (about 56) and long-lived (roughly 86). The investigation overall reported the following: As age increased, observed TCR beta diversity per million T cells dropped in a roughly linear way, and a significant reduction was already evident by age about 40. Estimates of total diversity based on one million sequenced T cells were considered lower bounds and underestimates. The long-lived group showed more naive CD4+ T cells, fewer expanded clones and increased TCR diversity than the aged group, suggesting age selection. There was a strong correlation between observed TCR beta diversity and the percentage of naive T cells measured by flow cytometry. Because donor CMV infection status was unknown, age-related changes in expanded clonotypes were potentially confounded. Since profiling was done on bulk unsorted PBMCs, naive and antigen-experienced compartments could not be conclusively compared.

Comments on this clonotype: What this receptor recognizes is not known. Base qualities are missing; no much larger clone stands one base away.

The germline V gene sets CDR1 to ENHRY and CDR2 to SYGVKD. The germline ends are 17 bases apart after V is trimmed by 3 bases and J by 6 bases. Taken from cysteine to phenylalanine, the CDR3 has 16 residues. Solely the CDR3 DNA is kept, with 48 bases framed from the first base. The library came from 5' RACE. A second PCR of 7 to 11 cycles was performed with a sample-barcoded 5' primer and a J-beta primer mix. A unique molecular identifier was introduced onto each TCR beta cDNA molecule by a template-switch 5' adaptor carrying 12 random nucleotides. Each sample yielded at least 2.5 million CDR3-containing paired-end reads. All of the RNA was converted into first-strand cDNA using the Mint cDNA synthesis kit, with a TRBC-specific oligonucleotide serving as the primer. Following uracil-DNA glycosylase treatment, all cDNA underwent a first 18-cycle PCR with the universal primers M1SS and BC2_uni_R. The study's own analysis went as follows. For normalization, 1 million high-quality reads, each with a distinct molecular identifier, were randomly selected from each sample. Reads with shared molecular identifiers were discarded instead of being binned into consensus sequences. MiTCR, with a Q25 quality threshold and the strictest error-elimination algorithm, was used for CDR3 identification, clonotype clustering and error correction. A nonparametric unseen species model with Euler transformation was used to estimate a lower bound on total TCR beta diversity. The public reads were run again by TCRdb, first through fastp at Q25 and then through MiXCR, and only productive beta chains were kept. Each record represents a unique CDR3 protein, reported with the most common genes and DNA among its rows. The V and J calls here are based on TCRdb, not the publication. The sample table lists some 1.8 million distinct CDR3 sequences, about 39% of them with a count of one. Approximately 22% of the sample is held by the ten biggest clonotypes.

Systemically healthy Caucasian individuals from Russia, 35 to 50 in total and aged roughly 6 to 95 years, were included as donors. Each donor gave approximately 9.3 milliliters of peripheral blood, collected into EDTA-treated Vacutainer tubes. PBMCs were isolated by Ficoll-Paque density-gradient centrifugation, with at least 6.5 million obtained per sample. Trizol reagent was used to extract total RNA from the PBMCs, yielding at least 6 micrograms per sample. For every donor, an aliquot of PBMCs went through flow cytometry to measure the percentages of naive CD45RAhigh/CD27high T cells. The chain joins TRBV10-3 to TRBJ2-2; the D gene could be TRBD1 or TRBD2, each one agreeing over 5 bases. Input material: blood. The clonotype comes from a human donor in good health. CDR3 loop: CAISDPSHRGAGELFF. Read as DNA, the sequence is TGTGCCATCAGTGATCCTTCCCACAGAGGGGCCGGGGAGCTGTTTTTT.